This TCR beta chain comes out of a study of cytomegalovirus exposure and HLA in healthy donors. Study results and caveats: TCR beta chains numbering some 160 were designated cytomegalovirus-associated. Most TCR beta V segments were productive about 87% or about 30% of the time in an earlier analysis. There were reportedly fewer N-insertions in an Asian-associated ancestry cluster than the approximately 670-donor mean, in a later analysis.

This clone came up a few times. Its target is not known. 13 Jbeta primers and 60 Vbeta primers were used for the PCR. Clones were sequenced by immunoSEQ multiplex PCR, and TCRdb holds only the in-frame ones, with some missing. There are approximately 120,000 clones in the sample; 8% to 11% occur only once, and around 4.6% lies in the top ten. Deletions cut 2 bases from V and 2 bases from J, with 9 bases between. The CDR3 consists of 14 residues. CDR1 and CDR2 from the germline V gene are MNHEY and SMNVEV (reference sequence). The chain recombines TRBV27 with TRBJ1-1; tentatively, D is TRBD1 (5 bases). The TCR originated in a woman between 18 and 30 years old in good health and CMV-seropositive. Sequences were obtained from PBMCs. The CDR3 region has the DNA TGTGCCAGCAGTTTACAGGGCCTTAACACTGAAGCTTTCTTT. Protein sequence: CASSLQGLNTEAFF.